This passage covers 10 T cell receptor beta chains from one sample sequenced in a study of T cells after yellow fever vaccination. TCRdb fed the 5' RACE reads into MiXCR, producing one record per CDR3 protein. This sample carries hundreds of thousands of distinct CDR3 sequences, under 15% of them seen once, and the ten largest clones take approximately 3.4%. The starting material was CD4+ T cells sorted from PBMCs, obtained 15 days after the yellow fever booster vaccination. Every receptor here comes from a man between 18 and 29 years old who received the YFV17D yellow fever vaccine.

This clonotype came up many times. The V gene is TRBV12-3 or TRBV12-4, the J gene TRBJ2-5; D is possibly TRBD2 (5 bases). This CDR3 spans 12 amino acids. The V end lost 9 bases, the J end lost 7 bases, and 15 bases lay between the germline ends. CDR3 protein: CASRRGSVTQYF. DNA for the CDR3: TGTGCCAGTCGCCGGGGATCGGTGACCCAGTACTTC.

The rearrangement links TRBV7-2 to TRBJ2-7; a possible D gene is TRBD1 (6 bases). This CDR3 comprises 14 residues. V lost 10 bases, J lost 2 bases, and 18 bases lay in between. From germline, CDR1 is SGHTA and CDR2 FQGNSA. CDR3: CANLRGTGPYEQYV. CDR3 in DNA: TGTGCCAACCTCCGGGGAACAGGGCCCTACGAGCAGTACGTC.

This clonotype appeared a few times. The V gene is TRBV18, the J gene TRBJ2-3, with TRBD1 identical over 9 bases. The CDR3 has 16 residues. V was clipped by 2 bases and J by 2 bases; unmatched bases: 5. Germline CDR1 KGHSH, CDR2 LQKENI. The CDR3 loop is CASSPTGTGSTDTQYF. DNA for the CDR3: TGTGCCAGCTCACCAACCGGGACAGGGTCCACAGATACGCAGTATTTT.

This clonotype was counted ten times or more. This chain joins TRBV7-3 and TRBJ2-2; 10 nucleotides match TRBD2. This CDR3 contains 17 residues. Trimming took 0 bases from V and 4 from J; bases not matched to a gene: 5. In germline, CDR1 is SGHTA, CDR2 FQGTGA. CDR3 sequence reads: CASSLTSAGGRTGELFF. Written as DNA, the CDR3 is TGTGCCAGCAGCTTAACGTCAGCGGGGGGGCGCACCGGGGAGCTGTTTTTT.

This clonotype was seen a few times. This chain joins TRBV12-3 or TRBV12-4 and TRBJ2-7; D remains unclear. Deletions cut 2 bases from V and 3 bases from J, with 11 bases between. The CDR3 is 14 amino acids. The CDR3 DNA is TGTGCCAGCAGTTTAAGTCCCAGAGACTACGAGCAGTACTTC. Translation gives CASSLSPRDYEQYF.

The table lists this clonotype with a few counts. The V call is TRBV30, the J call TRBJ1-6; possibly TRBD1 for D (6 bases). With 1 base removed from V and 10 bases from J, the gap between germline ends came to 11 bases. Germline CDR1 is GTSNPN and CDR2 is SVGIG (reference sequence). The CDR3 has 13 amino acids. CDR3 coding DNA: TGTGCCTGGAGTGGGGGGGCTCGATCACCCCTCCACTTT. This translates into CAWSGGARSPLHF.

The V and J genes are TRBV11-2 and TRBJ2-3; TRBD1 might be the D (5 bases). V dropped 4 bases and J dropped 8 bases, with 16 bases sitting between them. Germline-derived CDR1 and CDR2 are SGHAT and FQNNGV. The CDR3 has 14 residues. CDR3 coding DNA: TGTGCCAGCAGCTCAGGGTTTTTGGGTGGTACGCAGTATTTT. The encoded protein is CASSSGFLGGTQYF. Full variable domain (rest looked up from reference TRBV11-2 and TRBJ2-3): EAGVAQSPRYKIIEKRQSVAFWCNPISGHATLYWYQQILGQGPKLLIQFQNNGVVDDSQLPKDRFSAERLKGVDSTLKIQPAKLEDSAVYLCASSSGFLGGTQYFGPGTRLTVL.

This clonotype was seen only a few times. The CDR3 DNA follows: TGTGCCAGCAGTTTCCCTAGCGGGGGCTTCCCACCAGATACGCAGTATTTT. It specifies CASSFPSGGFPPDTQYF. V and J are TRBV12-3 or TRBV12-4 and TRBJ2-3, with 10 bases identical to TRBD2. The CDR3 extends over 17 amino acids. The V and J ends lost 3 bases and 4 bases, in that order; junction bases with no gene match: 10.

This clonotype was picked up many times. The rearrangement links TRBV6-1 to TRBJ2-1; tentatively, D is TRBD1 or TRBD2 (7 bases each). With 2 bases removed from V and 2 bases from J, the gap between germline ends came to 13 bases. CDR1 and CDR2 from the germline V gene are MNHNS and SASEGT. This CDR3 has 16 amino acids. CDR3: CASSETGGQPYNEQFF. The CDR3 region has the DNA TGTGCCAGCAGTGAAACGGGGGGACAGCCCTACAATGAGCAGTTCTTC.

This clonotype has just a few counts. This chain links TRBV20-1 with TRBJ2-5; 10 bases match TRBD2. Unmatched junction bases numbered 8, after V lost 6 bases and J lost 1 base. The CDR3 spans 15 residues. Germline V lookup: CDR1 DFQATT, CDR2 SNEGSKA (reference sequence). The CDR3: CSAASSGGSQETQYF. The CDR3 coding sequence is TGCAGTGCAGCCTCTAGCGGGGGTTCCCAAGAGACCCAGTACTTC.